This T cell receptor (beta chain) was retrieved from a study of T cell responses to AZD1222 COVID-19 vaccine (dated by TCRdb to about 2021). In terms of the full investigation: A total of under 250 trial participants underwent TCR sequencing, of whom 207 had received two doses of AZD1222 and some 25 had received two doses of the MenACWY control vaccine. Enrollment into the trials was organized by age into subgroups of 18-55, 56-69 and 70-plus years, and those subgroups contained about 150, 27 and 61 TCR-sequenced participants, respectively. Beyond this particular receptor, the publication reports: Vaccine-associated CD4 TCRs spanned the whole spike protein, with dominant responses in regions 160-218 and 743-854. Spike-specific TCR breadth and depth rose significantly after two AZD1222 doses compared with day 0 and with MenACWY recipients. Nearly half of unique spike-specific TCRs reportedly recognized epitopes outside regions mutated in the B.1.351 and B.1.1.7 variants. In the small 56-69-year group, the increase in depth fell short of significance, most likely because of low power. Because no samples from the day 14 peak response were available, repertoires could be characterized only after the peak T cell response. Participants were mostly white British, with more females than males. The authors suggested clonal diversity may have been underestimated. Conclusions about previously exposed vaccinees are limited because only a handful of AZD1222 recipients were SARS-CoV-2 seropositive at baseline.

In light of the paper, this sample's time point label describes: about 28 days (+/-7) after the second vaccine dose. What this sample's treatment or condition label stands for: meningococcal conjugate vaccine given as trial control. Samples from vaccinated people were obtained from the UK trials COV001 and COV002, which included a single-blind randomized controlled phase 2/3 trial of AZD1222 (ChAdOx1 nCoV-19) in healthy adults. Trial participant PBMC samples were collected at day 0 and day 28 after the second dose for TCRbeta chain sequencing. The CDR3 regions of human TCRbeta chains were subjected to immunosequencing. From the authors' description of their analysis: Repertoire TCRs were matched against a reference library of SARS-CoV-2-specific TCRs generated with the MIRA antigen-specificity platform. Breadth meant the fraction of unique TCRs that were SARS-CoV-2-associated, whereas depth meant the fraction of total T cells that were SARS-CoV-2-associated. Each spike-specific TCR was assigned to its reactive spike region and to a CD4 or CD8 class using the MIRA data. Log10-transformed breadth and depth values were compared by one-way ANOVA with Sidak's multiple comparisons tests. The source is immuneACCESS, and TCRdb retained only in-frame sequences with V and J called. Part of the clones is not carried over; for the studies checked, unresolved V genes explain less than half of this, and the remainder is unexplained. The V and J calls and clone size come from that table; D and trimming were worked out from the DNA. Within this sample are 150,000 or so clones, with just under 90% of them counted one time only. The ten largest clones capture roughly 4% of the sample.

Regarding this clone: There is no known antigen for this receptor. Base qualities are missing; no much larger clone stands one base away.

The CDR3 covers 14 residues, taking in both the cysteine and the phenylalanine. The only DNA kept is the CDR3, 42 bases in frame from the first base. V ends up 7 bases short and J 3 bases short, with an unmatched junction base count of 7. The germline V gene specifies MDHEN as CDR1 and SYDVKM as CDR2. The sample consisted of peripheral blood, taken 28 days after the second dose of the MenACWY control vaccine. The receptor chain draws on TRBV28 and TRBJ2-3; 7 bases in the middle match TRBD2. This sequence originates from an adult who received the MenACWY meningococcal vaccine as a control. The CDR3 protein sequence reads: CASIPPGRTDTQYF. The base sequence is TGTGCCAGCATACCCCCCGGGAGGACAGATACGCAGTATTTT.